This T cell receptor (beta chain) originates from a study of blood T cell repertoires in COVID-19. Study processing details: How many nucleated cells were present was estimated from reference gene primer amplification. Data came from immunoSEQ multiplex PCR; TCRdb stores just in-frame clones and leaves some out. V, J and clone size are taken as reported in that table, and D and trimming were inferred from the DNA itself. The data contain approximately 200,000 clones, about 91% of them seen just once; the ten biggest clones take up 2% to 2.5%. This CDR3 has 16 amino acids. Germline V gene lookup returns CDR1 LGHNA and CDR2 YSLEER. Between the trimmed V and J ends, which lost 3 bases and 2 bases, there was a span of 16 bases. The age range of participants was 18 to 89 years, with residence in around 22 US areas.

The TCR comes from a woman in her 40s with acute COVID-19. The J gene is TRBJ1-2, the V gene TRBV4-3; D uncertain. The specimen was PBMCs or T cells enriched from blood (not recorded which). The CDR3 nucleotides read TGCGCCAGCAGCCAGTCACCCACTACGGGGAACTATGGCTACACCTTC. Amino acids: CASSQSPTTGNYGYTF.